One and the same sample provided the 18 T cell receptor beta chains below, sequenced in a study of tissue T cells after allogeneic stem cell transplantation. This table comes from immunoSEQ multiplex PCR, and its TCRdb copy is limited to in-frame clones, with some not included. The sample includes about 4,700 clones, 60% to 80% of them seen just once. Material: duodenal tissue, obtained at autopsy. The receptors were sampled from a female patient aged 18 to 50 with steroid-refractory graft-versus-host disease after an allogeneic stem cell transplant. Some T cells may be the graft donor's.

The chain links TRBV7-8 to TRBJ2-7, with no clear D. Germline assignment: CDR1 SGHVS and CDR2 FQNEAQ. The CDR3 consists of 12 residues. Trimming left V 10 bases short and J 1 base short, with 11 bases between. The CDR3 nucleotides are TGTGCCAAGGTGGGCTATTCCTACGAGCAGTACTTC. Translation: CAKVGYSYEQYF.

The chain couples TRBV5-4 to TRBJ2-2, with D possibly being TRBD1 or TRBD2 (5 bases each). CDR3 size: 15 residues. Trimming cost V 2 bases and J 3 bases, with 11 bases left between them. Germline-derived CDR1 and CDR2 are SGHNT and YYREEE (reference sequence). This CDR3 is CASSFLRDDTGELFF. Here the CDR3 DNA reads TGTGCCAGCAGCTTTCTGAGGGACGACACCGGGGAGCTGTTTTTT.

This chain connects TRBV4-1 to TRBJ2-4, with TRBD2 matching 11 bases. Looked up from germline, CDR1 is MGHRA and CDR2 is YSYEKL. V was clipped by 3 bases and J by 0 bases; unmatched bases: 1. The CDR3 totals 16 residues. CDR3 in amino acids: CASSQLAGGAKNIQYF. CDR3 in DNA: TGCGCCAGCAGCCAGCTAGCGGGGGGAGCCAAAAACATTCAGTACTTC.

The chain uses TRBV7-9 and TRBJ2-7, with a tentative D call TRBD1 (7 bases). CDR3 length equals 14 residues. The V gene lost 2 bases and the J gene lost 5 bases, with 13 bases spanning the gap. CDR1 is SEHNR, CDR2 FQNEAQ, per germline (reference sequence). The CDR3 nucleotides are TGTGCCAGCAGCTTAAGACAGGGAGGCGACGAGCAGTACTTC. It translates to CASSLRQGGDEQYF.

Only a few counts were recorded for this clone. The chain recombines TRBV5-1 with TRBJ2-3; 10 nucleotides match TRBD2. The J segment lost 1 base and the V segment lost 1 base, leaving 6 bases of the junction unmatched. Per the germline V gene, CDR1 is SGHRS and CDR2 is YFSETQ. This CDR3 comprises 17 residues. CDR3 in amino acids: CASSLTSGVGGTDTQYF. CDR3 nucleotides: TGCGCCAGCAGCTTGACTAGCGGGGTGGGGGGCACAGATACGCAGTATTTT.

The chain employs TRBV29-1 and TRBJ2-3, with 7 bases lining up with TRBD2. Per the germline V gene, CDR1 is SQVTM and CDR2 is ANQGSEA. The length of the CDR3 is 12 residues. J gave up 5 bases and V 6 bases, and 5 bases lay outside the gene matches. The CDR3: CSVQRDLDTQYF. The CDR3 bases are TGCAGCGTCCAGCGGGATCTAGATACGCAGTATTTT.

The CDR3 nucleotides read TGTGCCAGCAGCTTAGCTAAGACAGGGGGCATCTATGGCTACACCTTC. Translated: CASSLAKTGGIYGYTF. The chain is built from TRBV7-9 and TRBJ1-2; 10 bases fit TRBD1. Per germline, CDR1 SEHNR and CDR2 FQNEAQ (reference sequence). The CDR3 totals 16 residues. Trimming at V came to 0 bases and at J to 4 bases, leaving 5 bases not matched to a gene.

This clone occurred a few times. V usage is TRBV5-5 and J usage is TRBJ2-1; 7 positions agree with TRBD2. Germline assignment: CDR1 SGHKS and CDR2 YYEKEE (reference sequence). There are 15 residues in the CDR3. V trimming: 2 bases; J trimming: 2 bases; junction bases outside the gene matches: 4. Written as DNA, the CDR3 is TGTGCCAGCAGCTTTAGAGCGGGAACCTACAATGAGCAGTTCTTC. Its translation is CASSFRAGTYNEQFF.

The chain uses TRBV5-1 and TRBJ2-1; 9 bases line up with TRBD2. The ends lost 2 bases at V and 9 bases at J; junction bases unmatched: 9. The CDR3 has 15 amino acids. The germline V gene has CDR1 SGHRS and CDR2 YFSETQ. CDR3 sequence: CASSLYGTSPGEQFF. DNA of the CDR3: TGCGCCAGCAGCTTATATGGGACTAGCCCCGGTGAGCAGTTCTTC.

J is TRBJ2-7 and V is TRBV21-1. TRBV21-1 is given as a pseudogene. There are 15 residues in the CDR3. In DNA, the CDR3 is TGTGCCAGCAGCAAGTTAAAGGGGGGCTCCTACGAGCAGTACTTC. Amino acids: CASSKLKGGSYEQYF.

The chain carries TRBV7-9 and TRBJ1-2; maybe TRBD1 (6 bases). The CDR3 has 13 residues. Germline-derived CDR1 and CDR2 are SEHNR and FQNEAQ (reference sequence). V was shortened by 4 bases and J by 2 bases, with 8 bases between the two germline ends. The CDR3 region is CASSSQGNYGYTF. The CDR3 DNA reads TGTGCCAGCAGCTCTCAGGGGAACTATGGCTACACCTTC.

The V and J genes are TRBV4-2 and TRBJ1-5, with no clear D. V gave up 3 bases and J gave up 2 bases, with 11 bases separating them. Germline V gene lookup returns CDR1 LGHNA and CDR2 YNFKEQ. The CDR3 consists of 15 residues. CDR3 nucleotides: TGTGCCAGCAGCCAGGCCGACGGACGCAATCAGCCCCAGCATTTT. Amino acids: CASSQADGRNQPQHF.

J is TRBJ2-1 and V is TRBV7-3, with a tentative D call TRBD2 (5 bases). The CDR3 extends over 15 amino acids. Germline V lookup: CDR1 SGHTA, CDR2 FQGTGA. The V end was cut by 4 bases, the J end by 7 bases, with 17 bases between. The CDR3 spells CASSSSPTSGNEQFF. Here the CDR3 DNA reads TGTGCCAGCAGCTCTTCTCCTACTAGTGGAAATGAGCAGTTCTTC.

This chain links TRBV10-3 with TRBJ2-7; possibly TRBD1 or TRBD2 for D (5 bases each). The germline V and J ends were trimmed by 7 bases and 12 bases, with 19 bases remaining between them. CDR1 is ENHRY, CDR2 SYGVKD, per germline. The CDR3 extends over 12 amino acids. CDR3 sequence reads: CAIKGDQLRPYF. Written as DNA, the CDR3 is TGTGCCATCAAAGGGGACCAACTCCGTCCGTACTTC.

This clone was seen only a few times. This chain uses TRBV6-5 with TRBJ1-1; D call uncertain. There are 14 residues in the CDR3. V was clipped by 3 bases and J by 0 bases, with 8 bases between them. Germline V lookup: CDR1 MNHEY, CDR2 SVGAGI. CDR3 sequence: CASSYSGMNTEAFF. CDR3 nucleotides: TGTGCCAGCAGTTATTCGGGGATGAACACTGAAGCTTTCTTT.

DNA of the CDR3: TGCGCCAGCAGTCAATCCCACAGTGAAGCCAAAAACATTCAGTACTTC. Protein sequence: CASSQSHSEAKNIQYF. The chain combines TRBV23-1 with TRBJ2-4, with D uncertain. TRBV23-1 is identified as an open reading frame with a role that is uncertain. This CDR3 spans 16 amino acids. Deletions cut 0 bases from V and 0 bases from J, with 9 bases between.

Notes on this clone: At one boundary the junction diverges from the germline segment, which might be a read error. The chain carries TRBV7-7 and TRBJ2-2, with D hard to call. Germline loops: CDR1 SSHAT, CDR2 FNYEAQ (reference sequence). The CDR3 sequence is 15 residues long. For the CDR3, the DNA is TGTGCTAGCAGCCCGGGCCGAACCGGTGGCGGGGAGCTGTTTTTT. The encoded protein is CASSPGRTGGGELFF.

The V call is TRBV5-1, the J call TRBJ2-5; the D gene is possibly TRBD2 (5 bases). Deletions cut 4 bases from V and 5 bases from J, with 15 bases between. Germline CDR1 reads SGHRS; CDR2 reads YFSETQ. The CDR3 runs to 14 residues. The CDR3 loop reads CASSARRRGETQYF. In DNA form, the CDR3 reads TGCGCCAGCAGCGCACGGCGGAGAGGGGAGACCCAGTACTTC.